This TCR beta chain originates from a study of T cells after posttransplantation cyclophosphamide (dated by TCRdb to 2016 to 2017). Broadly, across the study: The study tracked T cell repertoire reconstitution by TRB sequencing after myeloablative bone marrow transplantation using posttransplantation cyclophosphamide as GVHD prophylaxis. Antigen receptor sequencing covered samples from a few dozen PTCy-treated patients and around 15 of their related bone marrow donors. Blood from all 35 or so PTCy patients with 1-year posttransplant specimens was subjected to TRB sequencing. TRB sequencing was also done on up to about 3 additional blood samples from 2 to 5.2 years after transplant in 3 patients, and on pretransplant blood from several patients. Because TRA and TRB clonality were tightly correlated in fewer than ten samples, subsequent TCR analyses were focused on TRB only. Public TRB sequences were queried against a database of over 3,500 sequences associated with responses to pathogens, tumor antigens, self-antigens and alloantigens.

TRB sequencing used genomic DNA with the immunoSEQ assay at survey resolution or the hsTCRB kit. As for the authors' bioinformatics: Initial read processing used immunoSEQ software, and repertoire analyses used the LymphoSeq R package. Clonality was computed as 1 minus normalized Shannon entropy; Gini coefficient was also calculated for each TRB dataset. To infer phenotypes in unsorted samples, TRB sequences from sorted subsets of the recipient or donor were mapped onto the unsorted samples of the same recipient. TCRdb took this table from immuneACCESS and kept in-frame rearrangements with V and J called. Such tables lack part of the clones; where checked against another copy, unresolved V genes explain under half of the gap, and the rest is unexplained. That table is the source of V, J and clone size, and D and trimming were worked out from the DNA. This sample includes 15,000 to 20,000 clones, and none of them was observed just once. Roughly 0.54% of the sample goes to the ten largest clones.

V gives up 6 bases and J gives up 2 bases, and the segment between their germline ends measures 8 bases. Measured from the cysteine to the phenylalanine, the CDR3 is 11 residues long. Only the CDR3 region is kept as DNA, spanning 33 bases read in frame from base 1. The germline V gene (reference sequence) supplies CDR1 DFQATT and CDR2 SNEGSKA. This clone was picked up many times. There is no known antigen for this receptor. Qualities for individual bases were not recorded, and no much larger clone is one base off. Taken with the paper, the label for treatment or condition translates to: high-dose cyclophosphamide on days +3 and +4 as single-agent GVHD prophylaxis. Patients in the PTCy group got busulfan and fludarabine conditioning, a marrow graft from a related or unrelated donor, and cyclophosphamide on days +3 and +4. The PTCy-treated patients were enrolled in a prospective multi-institutional clinical trial. Peripheral blood and bone marrow mononuclear cells were isolated by Ficoll-Hypaque density centrifugation and cryopreserved.

Overall study results and their limits: Across roughly 48 patients, TRB clonality was highly associated with recipient CMV seropositivity and CMV reactivation, and diversity in PTCy patients was similar to diversity in CNI/methotrexate controls. Donor-recipient similarity was low at 1-2 months but increased during the first year, and donor CD8+ memory clones often dominated later blood repertoires. The TRB repertoires of T cells infiltrating skin or GI tract showed only limited overlap with the TRB repertoires of T cells in blood.

The receptor chain draws on TRBV20-1 and TRBJ2-7; the D segment cannot be called with confidence. Sequencing was performed on PBMCs, taken after allogeneic stem cell transplant with posttransplant cyclophosphamide. This receptor was obtained from a female patient younger than 45 who received an allogeneic stem cell transplant from a related donor, was CMV-positive, and had no GVHD. After transplantation, some T cells may belong to the graft donor instead of the recipient. The nucleotides are TGCAGTGCCACAGATACCTACGAGCAGTACTTC. Translated, it gives CSATDTYEQYF.